This T cell receptor beta chain was recovered during a study of post-analysis software for immune sequencing data. On the study more broadly: Progressive-relapsing, secondary progressive and relapsing-remitting multiple sclerosis were among the disease courses included. Notes on the study in general: In multiple sclerosis, normalized Chao1 diversity was significantly below that of controls. Patients carried a handful of TRBV segments more frequently than controls did, and TRBV5-6, TRBV5-1 and TRBV20-1 were among them. Co-batched samples clustered tightly together by F measure.

CDR3 size: 15 residues. Germline-derived CDR1 and CDR2 are SGHTA and FQGNSA. Trimming stripped 4 bases from V and 0 bases from J, with 10 bases between. This clonotype was seen a few times. As yet, its antigen is unknown. Carried by the TCR beta cDNA libraries were unique molecular identifiers. TCRdb reprocessed the PCR reads via MiXCR and lists one record per CDR3 protein. The table lists roughly 800,000 distinct CDR3 sequences, roughly 50% of them singletons. Sample: blood. This clonotype was sampled from a girl aged 5-17 years with multiple sclerosis. V gene TRBV7-2 combines with J gene TRBJ2-1, with D unresolved. CDR3 protein: CASSSVISSYNEQFF. The CDR3 DNA reads TGTGCCAGCAGCTCAGTCATAAGCTCCTACAATGAGCAGTTCTTC.